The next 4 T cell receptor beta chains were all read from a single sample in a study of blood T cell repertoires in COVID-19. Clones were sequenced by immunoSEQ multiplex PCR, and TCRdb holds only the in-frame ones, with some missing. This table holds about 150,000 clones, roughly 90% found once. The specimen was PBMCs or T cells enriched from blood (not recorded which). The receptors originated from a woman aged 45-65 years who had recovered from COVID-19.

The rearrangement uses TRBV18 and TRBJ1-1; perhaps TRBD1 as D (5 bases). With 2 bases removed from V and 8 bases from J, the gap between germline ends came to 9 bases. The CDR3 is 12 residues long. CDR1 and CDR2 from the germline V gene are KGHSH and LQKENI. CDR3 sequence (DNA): TGTGCCAGCTCACCAGGGGGGGTGGAAGCTTTCTTT. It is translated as CASSPGGVEAFF. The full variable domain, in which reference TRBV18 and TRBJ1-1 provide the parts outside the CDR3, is NAGVMQNPRHLVRRRGQEARLRCSPMKGHSHVYWYRQLPEEGLKFMVYLQKENIIDESGMPKERFSAEFPKEGPSILRIQQVVRGDSAAYFCASSPGGVEAFFGQGTRLTVV.

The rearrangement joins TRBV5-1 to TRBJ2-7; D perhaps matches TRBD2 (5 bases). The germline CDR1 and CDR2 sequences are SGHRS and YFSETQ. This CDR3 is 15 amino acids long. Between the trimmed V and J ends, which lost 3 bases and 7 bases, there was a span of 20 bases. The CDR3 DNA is TGCGCCAGCAGCTCCCAACCGCTAACACTAGGGGAGCAGTACTTC. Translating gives CASSSQPLTLGEQYF.

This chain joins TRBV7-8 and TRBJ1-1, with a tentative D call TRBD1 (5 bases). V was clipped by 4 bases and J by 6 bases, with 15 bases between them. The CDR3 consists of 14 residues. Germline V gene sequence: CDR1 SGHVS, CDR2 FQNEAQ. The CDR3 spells CASSSGRGGAEAFF. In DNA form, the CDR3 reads TGTGCCAGCAGCTCCGGACGGGGGGGAGCTGAAGCTTTCTTT.

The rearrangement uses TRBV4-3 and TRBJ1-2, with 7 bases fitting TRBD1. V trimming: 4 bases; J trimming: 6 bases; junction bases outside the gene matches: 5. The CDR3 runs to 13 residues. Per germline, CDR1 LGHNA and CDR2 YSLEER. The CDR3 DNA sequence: TGCGCCAGCAGCCTCACAGGGGCCGATGGCTACACCTTC. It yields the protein CASSLTGADGYTF.